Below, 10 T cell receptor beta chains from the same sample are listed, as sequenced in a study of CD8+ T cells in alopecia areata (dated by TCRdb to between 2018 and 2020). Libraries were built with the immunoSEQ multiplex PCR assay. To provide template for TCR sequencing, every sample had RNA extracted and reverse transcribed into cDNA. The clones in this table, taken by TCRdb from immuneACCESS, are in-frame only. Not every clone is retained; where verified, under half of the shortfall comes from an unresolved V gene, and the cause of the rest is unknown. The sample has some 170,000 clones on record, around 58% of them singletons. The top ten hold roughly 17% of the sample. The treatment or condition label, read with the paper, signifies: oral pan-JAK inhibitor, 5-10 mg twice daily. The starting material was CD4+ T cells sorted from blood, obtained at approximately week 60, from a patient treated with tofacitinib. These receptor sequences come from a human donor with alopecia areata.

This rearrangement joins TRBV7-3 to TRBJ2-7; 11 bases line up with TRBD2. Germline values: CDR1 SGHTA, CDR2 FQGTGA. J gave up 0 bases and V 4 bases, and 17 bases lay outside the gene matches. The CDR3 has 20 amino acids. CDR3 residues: CASSSLIASGGRRYSYEQYF. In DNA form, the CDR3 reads TGTGCCAGCAGCTCCCTTATCGCTAGCGGGGGGCGTAGATACTCCTACGAGCAGTACTTC.

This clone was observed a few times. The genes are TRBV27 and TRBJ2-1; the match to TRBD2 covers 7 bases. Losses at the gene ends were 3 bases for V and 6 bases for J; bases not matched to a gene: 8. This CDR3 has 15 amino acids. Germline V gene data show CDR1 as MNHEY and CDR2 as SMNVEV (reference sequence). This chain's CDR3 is CASSLQMTSFNEQFF. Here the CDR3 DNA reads TGTGCCAGCAGTTTGCAAATGACTAGCTTCAATGAGCAGTTCTTC.

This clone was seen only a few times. The CDR3 here is CSAEGTDTQYF. For the CDR3, the DNA is TGCAGCGCCGAAGGCACAGATACGCAGTATTTT. The chain carries TRBV29-1 and TRBJ2-3; D is uncertain. This CDR3 is 11 amino acids long. V lost 7 bases, J lost 1 base, and 6 bases lay in between. Germline CDR1 and CDR2: SQVTM and ANQGSEA.

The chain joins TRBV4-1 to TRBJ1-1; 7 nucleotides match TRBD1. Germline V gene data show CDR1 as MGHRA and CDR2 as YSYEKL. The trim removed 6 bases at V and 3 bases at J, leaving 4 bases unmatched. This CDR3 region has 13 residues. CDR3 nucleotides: TGCGCCAGCAGAAGAACAGGGGACACTGAAGCTTTCTTT. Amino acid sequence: CASRRTGDTEAFF.

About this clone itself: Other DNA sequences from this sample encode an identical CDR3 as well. The DNA for the CDR3 is TGTGCCAGTAGTAACCGGGACAACCAAGAGACCCAGTACTTC. It codes for CASSNRDNQETQYF. The chain carries TRBV19 and TRBJ2-5; the D gene is possibly TRBD1 (6 bases). The V gene's germline CDR1 is LNHDA and CDR2 SQIVND (reference sequence). This CDR3 spans 14 amino acids. V lost 4 bases and J lost 0, with 9 bases in between.

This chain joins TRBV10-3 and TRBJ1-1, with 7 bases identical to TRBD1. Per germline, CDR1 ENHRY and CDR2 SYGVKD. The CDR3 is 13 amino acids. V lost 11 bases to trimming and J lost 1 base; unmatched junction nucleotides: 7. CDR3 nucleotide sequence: TGTGCCGTACAGGGGCTGGGGAACACTGAAGCTTTCTTT. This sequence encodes CAVQGLGNTEAFF.

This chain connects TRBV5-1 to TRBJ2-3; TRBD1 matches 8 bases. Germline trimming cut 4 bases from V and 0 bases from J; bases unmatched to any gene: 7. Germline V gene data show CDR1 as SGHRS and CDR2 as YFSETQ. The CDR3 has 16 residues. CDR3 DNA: TGCGCCAGCAGCCGTGGACAGGGCCCTAGCACAGATACGCAGTATTTT. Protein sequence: CASSRGQGPSTDTQYF.

CDR3 DNA: TGCGCCAGCAGCTTAAACCTTAGAGTTGCTGGCACAGATACGCAGTATTTT. It is translated as CASSLNLRVAGTDTQYF. This rearrangement joins TRBV5-1 to TRBJ2-3; no firm D call. This CDR3 is 17 amino acids long. The V gene's germline CDR1 is SGHRS and CDR2 YFSETQ. V lost 2 bases, J lost 1 base, and 17 bases lay in between.

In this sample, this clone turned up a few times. The CDR3 DNA sequence: TGTGCCAGCTCACCACCGGCGGTCCGGGGAGAGCAGTACTTC. Protein sequence: CASSPPAVRGEQYF. V is TRBV18 and J is TRBJ2-7; D might be TRBD2 (5 bases). CDR1 is KGHSH, CDR2 LQKENI, per germline. The CDR3 is 14 residues long. V gave up 0 bases and J gave up 7 bases, with 13 bases separating them.

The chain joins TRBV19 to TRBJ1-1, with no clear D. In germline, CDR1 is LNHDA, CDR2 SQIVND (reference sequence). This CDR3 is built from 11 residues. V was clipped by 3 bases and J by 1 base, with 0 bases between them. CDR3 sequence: CASSMNTEAFF. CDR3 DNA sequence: TGTGCCAGTAGTATGAACACTGAAGCTTTCTTT.